The source of this T cell receptor (beta chain) is a study of blood T cell repertoires in COVID-19. Study details: Donors in the United States, Italy and Spain gave samples during acute or convalescent COVID-19.

In the authors' methods: Amplifying reference gene primers gave estimates of nucleated cell counts. Clones were read by immunoSEQ multiplex PCR, and TCRdb kept only the in-frame ones, dropping some. That table supplies the V and J calls and clone size; D and trimming were determined from the DNA. The sample includes about 400,000 clones, 75% to 90% seen only once; the top ten take more than 1.4%. V lost 2 bases and J lost 1, with 19 bases in between. Germline assignment: CDR1 SGHKS and CDR2 YYEKEE (reference sequence). The CDR3 length is 18 residues. This TCR derives from a woman aged 25 to 39 with active or convalescent COVID-19. Sample: peripheral blood. The V gene is TRBV5-5, the J gene TRBJ1-3, with D tentatively TRBD1 (6 bases). The CDR3 bases are TGTGCCAGCAGCTTAGGGCCAGGGGCTCGTTTGTCTGGAAACACCATATATTTT. Translating gives CASSLGPGARLSGNTIYF.